This T cell receptor beta chain appears in the sequencing data of a study of blood T cell repertoires in COVID-19. Participants, about 18 to 90 years old, spanned fewer than 30 US areas. Germline lookup yields CDR1 MRHNA and CDR2 SNTAGT. V was pared by 6 bases and J by 13 bases, with 16 bases between. This CDR3 region has 13 residues. In the source study's methods: The assay estimated nucleated cells by amplifying reference gene primers. Generated by immunoSEQ multiplex PCR, the TCRdb table keeps only in-frame clones and is missing some. Clonal size and the V and J genes are those of that table, whereas D and trimming came from the DNA. Of approximately 220,000 clones in the sample, just under 90% were seen once.

The rearrangement joins TRBV6-4 to TRBJ1-6; D ambiguous. The sequence was obtained from a man aged 30 to 39 who had recovered from COVID-19. Sequenced sample: PBMCs or T cells enriched from blood (not recorded which). The CDR3 DNA reads TGTGCCAGCAGGCCCGGTCCGTTGCGGCCCCTCCACTTT. Residues: CASRPGPLRPLHF.